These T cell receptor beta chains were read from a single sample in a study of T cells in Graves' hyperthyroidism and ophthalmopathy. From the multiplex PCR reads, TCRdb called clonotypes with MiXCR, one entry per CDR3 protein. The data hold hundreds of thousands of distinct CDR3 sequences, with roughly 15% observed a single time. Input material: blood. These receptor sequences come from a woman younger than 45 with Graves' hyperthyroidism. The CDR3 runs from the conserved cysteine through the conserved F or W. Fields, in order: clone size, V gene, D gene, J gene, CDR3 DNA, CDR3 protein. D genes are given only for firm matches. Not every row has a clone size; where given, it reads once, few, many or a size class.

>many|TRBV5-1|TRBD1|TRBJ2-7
TGCGCCAGCAGCTTGGCACCTACTACAGGGGTCTACGAGCAGTACTTC
CASSLAPTTGVYEQYF
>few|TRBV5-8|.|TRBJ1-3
TGTGCCAGCAGCTTACGCCCTGGAAACACCATATATTTT
CASSLRPGNTIYF
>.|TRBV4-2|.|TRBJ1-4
TGTGCCAGCAGCCATCTGCTGGGGACGGGGCGGAGGGTACTGTTTTTT
CASSHLLGTGRRVLFF
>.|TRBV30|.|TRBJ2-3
TGTGCCTGGAGAATTCAGCCAGATACGCAGTATTTT
CAWRIQPDTQYF
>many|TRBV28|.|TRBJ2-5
TGTGCCAGCAGTTCCGGGACACCAGCGAGGGAGACCCAGTACTTC
CASSSGTPARETQYF
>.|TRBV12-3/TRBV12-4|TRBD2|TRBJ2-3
TGTGCCAGCAGTTTCTTTGCCTCGGGACTAGCGGGCACAGATACGCAGTATTTT
CASSFFASGLAGTDTQYF
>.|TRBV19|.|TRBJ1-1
TGTGCCAGTAGTATAGGGGTAGGGATGGACACTGAAGCTTTCTTT
CASSIGVGMDTEAFF
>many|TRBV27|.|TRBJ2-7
TGTGCCAGCAGTTTAGCACAGGGCTACGAGCAGTACTTC
CASSLAQGYEQYF
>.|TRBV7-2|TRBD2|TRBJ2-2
TGTGCCAGCAGCCCTTGGCGGGAGGGCCCCACCGGGGAGCTGTTTTTT
CASSPWREGPTGELFF
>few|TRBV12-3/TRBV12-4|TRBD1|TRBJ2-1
TGTGCCAGCAGTCATCCCGGGACAGCTAATAATGAGCAGTTCTTC
CASSHPGTANNEQFF
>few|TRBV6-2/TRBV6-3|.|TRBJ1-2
TGTGCCAGCAGTACCCGCTGGGGAGGCTTCTATGGCTACACCTTC
CASSTRWGGFYGYTF
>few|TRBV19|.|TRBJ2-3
TGTGCCAGTAGTATGGGAGGAGATACGCAGTATTTT
CASSMGGDTQYF
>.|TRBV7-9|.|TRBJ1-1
TGTGCCAGCAGCCCAATGGTGGCTAACACTGAAGCTTTCTTT
CASSPMVANTEAFF
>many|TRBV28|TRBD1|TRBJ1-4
TGTGCCAGCAGTCCTCCTCTGACAGGGCGGTACAAACTGTTTTTT
CASSPPLTGRYKLFF
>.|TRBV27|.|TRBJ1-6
TGTGCCACCAAGCCCGAAGGCTTGCTCGATAATTCACCCCTCCACTTT
CATKPEGLLDNSPLHF
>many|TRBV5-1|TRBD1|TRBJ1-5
TGCGCCAGCAGCCCCGGAACAGGGGGCGCTCAGCCCCAGCATTTT
CASSPGTGGAQPQHF
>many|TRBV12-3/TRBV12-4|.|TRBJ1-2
TGTGCCAGCAGCCCTTTGGGGAACTATGGCTACACCTTC
CASSPLGNYGYTF
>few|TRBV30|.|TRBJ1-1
TGTGCCTGGAGTGTGCGGGGTCACTTGAGCACTGAAGCTTTCTTT
CAWSVRGHLSTEAFF
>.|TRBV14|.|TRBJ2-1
TGTGCCAGCAGCCAGGTTCTGTTCTTC
CASSQVLFF
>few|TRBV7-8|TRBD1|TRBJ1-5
TGTGCCAGCAGCTGGAACTACAGGGGCCAGCCCCAGCATTTT
CASSWNYRGQPQHF
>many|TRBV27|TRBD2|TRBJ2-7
TGTGCCAGCAGTTTTGGACTAGTCAACGAGCAGTACTTC
CASSFGLVNEQYF
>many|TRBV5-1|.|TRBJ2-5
TGCGCCAGCAGCTCATACAGGCAAGAGACCCAGTACTTC
CASSSYRQETQYF
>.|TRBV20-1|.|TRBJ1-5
TGCAGTGCCCCCACAGGACCCAATCAGCCCCAGCATTTT
CSAPTGPNQPQHF
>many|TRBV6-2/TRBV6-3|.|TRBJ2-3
TGTGCCAGCAGTTACTCCGGCACAGATACGCAGTATTTT
CASSYSGTDTQYF
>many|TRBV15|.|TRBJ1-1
TGTGCCACCAGCAGAGAACGTACTGATGAAGCTTTCTTT
CATSRERTDEAFF
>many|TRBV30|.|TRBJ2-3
TGTGCCTGGGGGGGCGCCGGGAGAGACACTAGCACAGATACGCAGTATTTT
CAWGGAGRDTSTDTQYF
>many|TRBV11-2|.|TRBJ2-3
TGTGCCAGCAGCTCTTCTAAGGGTGGAGATACGCAGTATTTT
CASSSSKGGDTQYF
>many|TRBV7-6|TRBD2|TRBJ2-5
TGTGCCAGCAGCGCCCGAGCGGGAGCGTCGGAGACCCAGTACTTC
CASSARAGASETQYF
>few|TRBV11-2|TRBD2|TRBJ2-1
TGTGCCAGCAGCACCAGACGGCTAGCGGTGTACAATGGGCAGTTCTTC
CASSTRRLAVYNGQFF
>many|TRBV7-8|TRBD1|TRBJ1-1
TGTGCCAGCAGCGGACAGGGGGCATTCGCTGAAGCTTTCTTT
CASSGQGAFAEAFF
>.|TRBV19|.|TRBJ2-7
TGTGCCAGTAGATCTTCAGGGGCGGCCTACGAGCAGTACTTC
CASRSSGAAYEQYF
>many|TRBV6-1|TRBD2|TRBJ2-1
TGTGCCAGCAGACTAGCGGGAAGCAATGAGCAGTTCTTC
CASRLAGSNEQFF
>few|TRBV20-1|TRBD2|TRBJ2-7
TGCAGTGCTAGAGCAGAGCAGCGGGAGAAATACGAGCAGTACTTC
CSARAEQREKYEQYF
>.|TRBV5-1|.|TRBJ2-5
TGCGCCAGCACCACTAGTCCGCACCAAGAGACCCAGTACTTC
CASTTSPHQETQYF
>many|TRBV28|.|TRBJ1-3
TGTGCCAGCAGTGATGCCGGGACACTTGGAAACACCATATATTTT
CASSDAGTLGNTIYF
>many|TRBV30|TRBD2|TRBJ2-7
TGTGCCTGGACCATAGGGACTAGTATATACGAGCAGTACTTC
CAWTIGTSIYEQYF
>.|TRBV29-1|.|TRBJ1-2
TGCAGCGTTCAAATGGGGGGCCGGAACTATGGCTACACCTTC
CSVQMGGRNYGYTF
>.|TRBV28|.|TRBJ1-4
TGTGCCAGCAATGGGGTCGGTTGGAAACTGTTTTTT
CASNGVGWKLFF
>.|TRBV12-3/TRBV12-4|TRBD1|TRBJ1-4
TGTGCCAGCAGTCTAAACAGGGGAAGCGGAAAACTGTTTTTT
CASSLNRGSGKLFF
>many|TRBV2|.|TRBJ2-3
TGTGCCAGCAGTGAAGTGGGAACGGGAGATACGCAGTATTTT
CASSEVGTGDTQYF
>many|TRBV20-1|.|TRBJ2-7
TGCAGTGCTAGCGCCCCCCCGGAGACAGGAACCTACGAGCAGTACTTC
CSASAPPETGTYEQYF
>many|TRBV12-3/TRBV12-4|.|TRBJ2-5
TGTGCCAGCAGTCAAGGTCCAGGATGGTGGGAGACCCAGTACTTC
CASSQGPGWWETQYF
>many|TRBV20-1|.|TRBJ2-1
TGCAGTGCTAGAGAGGGGGCGGGGCGATACAATGAGCAGTTCTTC
CSAREGAGRYNEQFF
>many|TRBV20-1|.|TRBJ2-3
TGCAGTGCTAGAGATAAGGAGGGGGATTGGGTAGATACGCAGTATTTT
CSARDKEGDWVDTQYF
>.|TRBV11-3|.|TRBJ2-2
TGTGCCAGCAGCTCCTCGGGGTTTGCGGGCGGGGAGCTGTTTTTT
CASSSSGFAGGELFF
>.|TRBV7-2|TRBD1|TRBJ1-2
TGTGCCAGCAGCTTAGAGCAGGGGGCTAACTATGGCTACACCTTC
CASSLEQGANYGYTF
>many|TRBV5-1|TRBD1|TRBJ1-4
TGCGCCAGCAGCTCGACAGGGGGCATAAATGAAAAACTGTTTTTT
CASSSTGGINEKLFF
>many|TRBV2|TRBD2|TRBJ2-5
TGTGCCACTTTCTTAGCGGGAGGGTCAGAGACCCAGTACTTC
CATFLAGGSETQYF
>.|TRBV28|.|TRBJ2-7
TGTGCCAGCGGGGCCAGACTCATCCATCCATACGAGCAGTACTTC
CASGARLIHPYEQYF
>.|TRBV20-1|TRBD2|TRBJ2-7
TGCAGTGCTAGGGATTGGGCTAGCGGGGAACTCTACGAGCAGTACTTC
CSARDWASGELYEQYF
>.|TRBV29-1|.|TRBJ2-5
TGCAGCGTTGCGGACAGCCGATGGGAGACCCAGTACTTC
CSVADSRWETQYF
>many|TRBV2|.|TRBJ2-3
TGTGCCAGCAGTGCTGAGCGGAAAACGCAGTATTTT
CASSAERKTQYF
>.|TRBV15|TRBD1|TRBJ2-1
TGTGCCACCAGCACCATACCGGGACAGGTCAATGAGCAGTTCTTC
CATSTIPGQVNEQFF
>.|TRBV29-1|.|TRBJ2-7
TGCAGCCCCCAGGACTCAGACACTGTTGGCGAGCAGTACTTC
CSPQDSDTVGEQYF
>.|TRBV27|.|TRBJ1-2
TGTGCCAGCAGTTTAGGACGGAGTTTTAACTATGGCTACACCTTC
CASSLGRSFNYGYTF
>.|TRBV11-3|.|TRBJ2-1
TGTGCCAGCAGCCCTGGTGGGGCCCATCTGTCTGATGAGCAGTTCTTC
CASSPGGAHLSDEQFF
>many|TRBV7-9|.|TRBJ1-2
TGTGCCAGCAGCAGAACCGGGACGGAGGACGATGGCTACACCTTC
CASSRTGTEDDGYTF
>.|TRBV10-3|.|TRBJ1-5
TGTGCCATCGGTCAGGGAAATCAGCCCCAGCATTTT
CAIGQGNQPQHF